The present entry profiles one TCR beta chain with its context. Its antigen is unidentified. These data are taken from a study of vaccination and CD4 T cells after COVID-19. Study-level background: Overlapping spike peptides of SARS-CoV-2, HCoV-NL63, HCoV-OC43 and HCoV-229E stimulated the cells.

Treatment: roughly 10-day PBMC culture with coronavirus spike peptide pools or control peptides (ViraFEST assay). Cultured CD4+ T cell DNA was sequenced using the Oncomine TCR Beta short-read assay. TCRdb reprocessed the PCR reads with MiXCR, giving one entry per CDR3 protein. This sample has roughly 12,000 distinct CDR3 sequences; around half occur once, and the top ten carry 28%. The sample taken for sequencing was CD4+ T cells from blood, cultured in vitro. This TCR was sampled from a human donor who had recovered from COVID-19.

The CDR3 sequence is CASVTGGGSNQPQHF. CDR3 nucleotides: TGTGCCAGTGTAACAGGGGGGGGAAGCAATCAGCCCCAGCATTTT. The genes are TRBV19 and TRBJ1-5, with 8 bases aligning to TRBD1. The ends lost 8 bases at V and 1 base at J; junction bases unmatched: 7. The CDR3 is made up of 15 amino acids. Looked up from germline, CDR1 is LNHDA and CDR2 is SQIVND (reference sequence). Full variable domain (rest looked up from reference TRBV19 and TRBJ1-5): DGGITQSPKYLFRKEGQNVTLSCEQNLNHDAMYWYRQDPGQGLRLIYYSQIVNDFQKGDIAEGYSVSREKKESFPLTVTSAQKNPTAFYLCASVTGGGSNQPQHFGDGTRLSIL.